The 31 T cell receptor beta chains below were found in one sample sequenced in a study of response to subunit inactivated influenza vaccine. TCRdb re-called the RT-PCR reads through MiXCR, storing one row per CDR3 protein. The sample lists about 800,000 distinct CDR3 sequences, about 20% occurring once. This material consisted of PBMCs from blood, taken 4 to 6 days after vaccination. These receptors all stem from a man over 45 who received an inactivated influenza vaccine.

The CDR3 reads CSARGVGAGTPYEQYF. The CDR3 DNA reads as TGCAGTGCTAGAGGTGTGGGGGCGGGAACCCCATACGAGCAGTACTTC. The rearrangement joins TRBV20-1 to TRBJ2-7; D may correspond to TRBD1 or TRBD2 (6 bases each). Germline CDR1 is DFQATT and CDR2 is SNEGSKA (reference sequence). V lost 1 base, J lost 4 bases, and 20 bases lay in between. There are 16 residues in the CDR3.

This clonotype was seen only a few times. The chain recombines TRBV12-3 or TRBV12-4 with TRBJ1-2; D remains ambiguous. The germline V and J ends were trimmed by 3 bases and 7 bases, with 15 bases remaining between them. This CDR3 has 14 residues. This CDR3 is CASSFGRATGGYTF. DNA for the CDR3: TGTGCCAGCAGTTTCGGAAGGGCTACGGGTGGCTACACCTTC.

This chain uses TRBV11-1 with TRBJ2-5, with 9 bases matching TRBD2. V shed 3 bases, J shed 4 bases, and the junction held 3 bases outside the gene matches. This CDR3 has 14 residues. CDR1 is SGHAT, CDR2 FQDESV, per germline (reference sequence). CDR3 sequence: CASSFAGGRETQYF. CDR3 nucleotides: TGTGCCAGCAGCTTCGCGGGGGGGCGAGAGACCCAGTACTTC.

A few counts support this clonotype. The chain employs TRBV5-5 and TRBJ2-7, with 8 bases lining up with TRBD2. The junction had 5 bases not matched to a gene; V was cut back by 1 base and J by 2 bases. CDR3 length: 15 residues. In germline, CDR1 is SGHKS, CDR2 YYEKEE (reference sequence). The DNA of the CDR3 is TGTGCCAGCAGCTTGTATAGCGGGGCCACCTACGAGCAGTACTTC. This gives the protein CASSLYSGATYEQYF.

The V gene is TRBV5-1, the J gene TRBJ2-7; the D is unclear. The germline CDR1 and CDR2 sequences are SGHRS and YFSETQ. Trimming removed 0 bases from V and 1 base from J, with 17 bases in between. This CDR3 has 17 residues. CDR3 in amino acids: CASSLDAAWTPSYEQYF. The CDR3, as DNA: TGCGCCAGCAGCTTGGACGCGGCATGGACGCCTTCCTACGAGCAGTACTTC.

The rearrangement joins TRBV15 to TRBJ2-3, with D possibly matching TRBD2 (5 bases). Germline V lookup: CDR1 LNHNV, CDR2 YYDKDF (reference sequence). Trimming pared 2 bases from V and 4 bases from J, leaving 16 bases between. The CDR3 runs to 16 residues. CDR3 DNA sequence: TGTGCCACCAGCAGAACTGGGCCGCGGGCTGCAGATACGCAGTATTTT. Translation: CATSRTGPRAADTQYF.

This clonotype was found a few times. This chain links TRBV4-3 with TRBJ2-1; TRBD2 aligns across 7 bases. Trimming removed 3 bases from V and 2 bases from J; junction bases left unmatched: 13. The CDR3 spans 18 residues. Looked up from germline, CDR1 is LGHNA and CDR2 is YSLEER. CDR3 nucleotide sequence: TGCGCCAGCAGCCACCCGATAAAAAATGCGGGAGCCTACAATGAGCAGTTCTTC. Encoded protein: CASSHPIKNAGAYNEQFF.

This clonotype was seen only once. V usage is TRBV5-3 and J usage is TRBJ2-5, with D hard to call. TRBV5-3 is known as an ORF, though its function is uncertain. V dropped 3 bases and J dropped 4 bases, with 7 bases sitting between them. The CDR3 loop spans 12 amino acids. This chain's CDR3 is CARSWSRETQYF. The CDR3 DNA reads as TGTGCCAGAAGCTGGTCCCGAGAGACCCAGTACTTC.

This clonotype was counted many times. The chain employs TRBV12-3 or TRBV12-4 and TRBJ2-3; 11 bases fit TRBD2. The CDR3 sequence is 14 residues long. J lost 6 bases, V lost 7 bases, and 6 bases had no gene match. The CDR3: CASNLAGGPDTQYF. The CDR3, as DNA: TGTGCCAGCAACCTAGCGGGGGGACCGGATACGCAGTATTTT.

The chain links TRBV10-3 to TRBJ2-7; no clear D gene. V shed 3 bases and J shed 4 bases, with 7 bases lying between them. The CDR3 extends over 12 amino acids. Germline V lookup: CDR1 ENHRY, CDR2 SYGVKD. This chain's CDR3 is CAISDSYYEQYF. The CDR3 region has the DNA TGTGCCATCAGTGACTCCTATTACGAGCAGTACTTC.

The V and J genes are TRBV10-3 and TRBJ2-7, with 9 bases aligning to TRBD1. The ends lost 3 bases at V and 4 bases at J; junction bases unmatched: 16. Germline CDR1 is ENHRY and CDR2 is SYGVKD. The CDR3 is made up of 18 amino acids. CDR3 protein: CAISDMLSPGQGSYEQYF. The CDR3 coding sequence is TGTGCCATCAGTGATATGCTAAGTCCGGGACAGGGAAGTTACGAGCAGTACTTC.

This clonotype has only a few counts. The chain combines TRBV6-2 or TRBV6-3 with TRBJ2-7; D is unresolved. Germline V lookup: CDR1 MNHEY, CDR2 SVGEGT. The germline V and J ends were trimmed by 7 bases and 5 bases, with 15 bases remaining between them. The CDR3 covers 13 residues. CDR3 in amino acids: CASNMSPKNEQYF. CDR3 in DNA: TGTGCCAGCAATATGTCCCCAAAGAACGAGCAGTACTTC.

The chain links TRBV3-1 to TRBJ2-7, with unresolved D. CDR1 is LGHDT and CDR2 is YNNKEL in the germline V gene (reference sequence). The CDR3 length is 15 residues. With 0 bases removed from V and 7 bases from J, the gap between germline ends came to 16 bases. This chain's CDR3 is CASSQELGLTGEQYF. The CDR3 DNA sequence: TGTGCCAGCAGCCAAGAACTTGGCTTAACTGGTGAGCAGTACTTC.

The chain carries TRBV6-1 and TRBJ1-4; 9 bases are a match to TRBD1. Trimming at V came to 6 bases and at J to 8 bases, leaving 10 bases not matched to a gene. The germline V gene has CDR1 MNHNS and CDR2 SASEGT. This CDR3 spans 15 amino acids. The CDR3 DNA sequence: TGTGCCAGCAGCCCTGACAGGGGGAGAGGCGAAAAACTGTTTTTT. Encoded protein: CASSPDRGRGEKLFF.

The chain is built from TRBV4-3 and TRBJ2-2; D perhaps matches TRBD1 (6 bases). This CDR3 region has 15 residues. The germline gives CDR1 LGHNA, CDR2 YSLEER. Trimming took off 4 bases at V and 9 bases at J, with 18 bases between the two ends. Written as DNA, the CDR3 is TGCGCCAGCAGCCCCCACCCCCCAGGGGTCCGGGAGCTGTTTTTT. Its translation: CASSPHPPGVRELFF.

This clonotype was seen a handful of times. V and J are TRBV12-3 or TRBV12-4 and TRBJ2-3; unclear D gene. The V end lost 6 bases, the J end lost 2 bases, and 12 bases lay between the germline ends. The CDR3 consists of 14 residues. CDR3 bases: TGTGCCAGCAGAACAGTAACCCTCACAGATACGCAGTATTTT. Translation gives CASRTVTLTDTQYF.

This clonotype has only a few counts. This sequence joins TRBV7-3 and TRBJ2-3; TRBD2 agrees at 14 bases. This CDR3 has 17 residues. CDR1 is SGHTA and CDR2 is FQGTGA in the germline V gene. V lost 5 bases and J lost 3; bases outside the gene matches: 7. DNA for the CDR3: TGTGCCAGCAGCGCCACCGGGACTAGCGGGAGAACAGATACGCAGTATTTT. It is translated as CASSATGTSGRTDTQYF.

This clonotype was observed a few times. The chain joins TRBV12-3 or TRBV12-4 to TRBJ2-2; D is undetermined. There are 15 residues in the CDR3. Deletions cut 3 bases from V and 2 bases from J, with 10 bases between. The CDR3 DNA follows: TGTGCCAGCAGTTTGGGCGGCTTTAACACCGGGGAGCTGTTTTTT. Its translation: CASSLGGFNTGELFF.

The chain has TRBV5-1 and TRBJ1-1; D not resolved. V gave up 6 bases and J gave up 1 base, with 13 bases separating them. The length of the CDR3 is 14 residues. Germline CDR1 reads SGHRS; CDR2 reads YFSETQ. The DNA for the CDR3 is TGCGCCAGCAAGCCCGGGCCAGAGAACACTGAAGCTTTCTTT. Translation gives CASKPGPENTEAFF.

This sequence joins TRBV6-5 and TRBJ2-1, with 7 bases that match TRBD1. The germline gives CDR1 MNHEY, CDR2 SVGAGI. The CDR3 sequence is 14 residues long. The V gene end was trimmed by 4 bases and the J gene end by 7 bases; junction bases not matched to a gene: 7. The CDR3 spells CASSSYGQVNEQFF. CDR3 nucleotides: TGTGCCAGCAGTTCCTACGGACAGGTAAATGAGCAGTTCTTC.

This sequence joins TRBV7-9 and TRBJ2-3, with 8 bases that match TRBD2. Germline V gene sequence: CDR1 SEHNR, CDR2 FQNEAQ (reference sequence). The CDR3 totals 16 residues. The V gene end was trimmed by 5 bases and the J gene end by 2 bases; junction bases not matched to a gene: 9. The CDR3 loop reads CASSPRLAKVTDTQYF. CDR3 bases: TGTGCCAGCAGCCCGCGACTAGCGAAGGTCACAGATACGCAGTATTTT.

The chain combines TRBV12-3 or TRBV12-4 with TRBJ2-3; D not certain. V shed 5 bases and J shed 2 bases, with 8 bases lying between them. This CDR3 is 13 amino acids long. Written as DNA, the CDR3 is TGTGCCAGCAGTCGATACCTCACAGATACGCAGTATTTT. This translates into CASSRYLTDTQYF.

The chain is built from TRBV7-9 and TRBJ2-1; 7 positions match TRBD2. The V and J ends lost 7 bases and 4 bases, in that order; junction bases with no gene match: 13. CDR1 SEHNR and CDR2 FQNEAQ come from the germline V gene (reference sequence). The CDR3 is 16 residues long. This CDR3 reads CASIIKPSGEYNEQFF. The CDR3 DNA is TGTGCCAGCATCATAAAACCGAGCGGGGAATACAATGAGCAGTTCTTC. The whole variable domain, filled in from reference TRBV7-9 and TRBJ2-1, reads DTGVSQNPRHKITKRGQNVTFRCDPISEHNRLYWYRQTLGQGPEFLTYFQNEAQLEKSRLLSDRFSAERPKGSFSTLEIQRTEQGDSAMYLCASIIKPSGEYNEQFFGPGTRLTVL.

This clonotype was counted between two and nine times. The chain links TRBV24-1 to TRBJ2-5; TRBD2 is a possible D gene (7 bases). V was pared by 0 bases and J by 3 bases, with 10 bases between. This CDR3 contains 15 residues. Germline-derived CDR1 and CDR2 are KGHDR and SFDVKD. The CDR3 loop reads CATSDLGGAKETQYF. CDR3 sequence (DNA): TGTGCCACCAGTGATTTGGGGGGGGCCAAAGAGACCCAGTACTTC.

A few counts support this clonotype. V and J are TRBV20-1 and TRBJ1-5; weak D call: TRBD1 (5 bases). The germline V gene encodes CDR1 DFQATT and CDR2 SNEGSKA (reference sequence). V was trimmed by 0 bases and J by 6 bases, leaving 15 bases between them. This CDR3 has 15 residues. The chain's CDR3 is CSARDQGREGQPQHF. The CDR3 DNA reads as TGCAGTGCTAGAGATCAGGGCAGGGAGGGTCAGCCCCAGCATTTT.

The genes are TRBV5-1 and TRBJ1-1; D is unresolved. Germline assignment: CDR1 SGHRS and CDR2 YFSETQ. Trimming pared 1 base from V and 2 bases from J, leaving 9 bases between. There are 14 residues in the CDR3. The CDR3 reads CASSLRPENTEAFF. CDR3 in DNA: TGCGCCAGCAGCTTGCGTCCAGAAAACACTGAAGCTTTCTTT.

This chain joins TRBV20-1 and TRBJ2-5; D uncertain. Looked up from germline, CDR1 is DFQATT and CDR2 is SNEGSKA (reference sequence). The CDR3 spans 12 residues. The V end was cut by 1 base, the J end by 7 bases, with 10 bases between. CDR3 protein: CSARVELWTQYF. For the CDR3, the DNA is TGCAGTGCTAGAGTCGAGCTCTGGACCCAGTACTTC.

The V call is TRBV7-2, the J call TRBJ2-3; 15 nucleotides agree with TRBD2. CDR1 and CDR2 from the germline V gene are SGHTA and FQGNSA. The CDR3 has 16 amino acids. V shed 10 bases, J shed 3 bases, and the junction held 8 bases outside the gene matches. This CDR3 is CATRTSGGAGTDTQYF. DNA for the CDR3: TGTGCCACCCGGACTAGCGGGGGGGCCGGGACAGATACGCAGTATTTT.

The CDR3 is CASSQDRGQGRESVNEKLFF. In nucleotides, the CDR3 is TGCGCCAGCAGCCAAGATCGAGGGCAGGGTAGAGAGTCTGTTAATGAAAAACTGTTTTTT. The rearrangement links TRBV4-3 to TRBJ1-4; a possible D gene is TRBD1 (5 bases). CDR3 length: 20 amino acids. The V end lost 0 bases, the J end lost 4 bases, and 24 bases lay between the germline ends. Per germline, CDR1 LGHNA and CDR2 YSLEER.

The chain combines TRBV24-1 with TRBJ2-7; 9 nucleotides match TRBD1. In germline, CDR1 is KGHDR, CDR2 SFDVKD. Germline trimming cut 5 bases from V and 5 bases from J; bases unmatched to any gene: 9. CDR3 size: 15 residues. CDR3 bases: TGTGCCACCAGTGCCTTCGGACAGGGGAGGGACGAGCAGTACTTC. It yields the protein CATSAFGQGRDEQYF.

This clonotype was found a few times. The rearrangement joins TRBV20-1 to TRBJ1-1, with D possibly being TRBD1 (6 bases). Trimming shortened V by 7 bases and J by 4 bases, and 13 bases separated the two germline ends. Germline lookup yields CDR1 DFQATT and CDR2 SNEGSKA (reference sequence). The CDR3 is made up of 12 amino acids. The CDR3 DNA follows: TGCAGTGGTATAGGGGGGACCACTGAAGCTTTCTTT. It yields the protein CSGIGGTTEAFF.